The next 14 T cell receptor beta chains were all read from a single sample in a study of beta chain features in type 1 diabetes. Findings and limits, study-wide: Shorter TCRB CDR3s, moderately but significantly so, were found in Type 1 diabetes patients in all four CD4+ subsets.

No cognate antigen is known for these TCRs. Expressed TCRB transcripts were sequenced after all isolated RNA was converted to cDNA. Some clones are missing from TCRdb's copy, which holds only in-frame ones; the method was immunoSEQ multiplex PCR. The repertoire holds 600,000 or so clones, with roughly 13% as singletons. Sequencing was done on a sample of naive CD4+ T cells from blood. These receptors were obtained from a man younger than 35 with type 1 diabetes.

The chain's CDR3 is CASMRGLGQPQHF. In DNA form, the CDR3 reads TGTGCCAGCATGAGGGGTTTGGGTCAGCCCCAGCATTTT. The chain has TRBV2 and TRBJ1-5; perhaps TRBD1 as D (5 bases). The CDR3 length is 13 residues. Trimming took off 7 bases at V and 6 bases at J, with 13 bases between the two ends. The V gene's germline CDR1 is SNHLY and CDR2 FYNNEI.

For this clone: In the same sample, other DNA sequences code for this CDR3. The rearrangement links TRBV18 to TRBJ2-6; no clear D. V was pared by 3 bases and J by 2 bases, with 8 bases between. CDR1 KGHSH and CDR2 LQKENI come from the germline V gene. The CDR3 has 15 amino acids. The CDR3 protein is CASSPAVAGANVLTF. The CDR3 region has the DNA TGTGCCAGCTCACCGGCTGTGGCTGGGGCCAACGTCCTGACTTTC.

The J gene is TRBJ2-7, the V gene TRBV11-2; either TRBD1 or TRBD2 may fit D (5 bases each). Germline assignment: CDR1 SGHAT and CDR2 FQNNGV. There are 13 residues in the CDR3. V was trimmed by 3 bases and J by 6 bases, leaving 12 bases between them. Here the CDR3 reads CASSLNDSGEQYF. As DNA, the CDR3 is TGTGCCAGCAGCTTGAACGACAGCGGCGAGCAGTACTTC.

This chain joins TRBV2 and TRBJ1-1; no firm D call. CDR3 size: 9 residues. Germline V gene sequence: CDR1 SNHLY, CDR2 FYNNEI. With 8 bases removed from V and 10 bases from J, the gap between germline ends came to 8 bases. CDR3 sequence reads: CASGSLAFF. The CDR3 bases are TGTGCCAGCGGTTCGTTAGCTTTCTTT. Full variable domain (missing parts from reference TRBV2 and TRBJ1-1): EPEVTQTPSHQVTQMGQEVILRCVPISNHLYFYWYRQILGQKVEFLVSFYNNEISEKSEIFDDQFSVERPDGSNFTLKIRSTKLEDSAMYFCASGSLAFFGQGTRLTVV.

The V gene is TRBV29-1, the J gene TRBJ1-2, with D possibly being TRBD1 (6 bases). This CDR3 region has 17 residues. The germline V gene has CDR1 SQVTM and CDR2 ANQGSEA. V lost 2 bases to trimming and J lost 0 bases, with 19 bases between them. The CDR3 sequence: CSVESGGHGPTNYGYTF. In DNA form, the CDR3 reads TGCAGCGTTGAAAGTGGGGGGCACGGGCCGACTAACTATGGCTACACCTTC.

V is TRBV30 and J is TRBJ1-5; D possibly corresponds to TRBD1 (6 bases). V was cut by 1 base and J by 7 bases, with 20 bases left in between. The CDR3 contains 16 residues. CDR1 is GTSNPN and CDR2 is SVGIG in the germline V gene (reference sequence). CDR3 sequence reads: CAWSANRAAGAQPQHF. CDR3 coding DNA: TGTGCCTGGAGTGCAAACAGGGCCGCGGGAGCCCAGCCCCAGCATTTT.

This chain joins TRBV11-2 and TRBJ2-2; D is perhaps TRBD2 (5 bases). Trimming removed 8 bases from V and 6 bases from J, with 19 bases in between. Germline values: CDR1 SGHAT, CDR2 FQNNGV. The CDR3 has 15 amino acids. The CDR3 DNA reads TGTGCCAGCCCGCGTGGGAGTACTGTTTCCGGGGAGCTGTTTTTT. It specifies CASPRGSTVSGELFF.

This clone came up a few times. The rearrangement uses TRBV29-1 and TRBJ2-7; possibly TRBD1 or TRBD2 for D (5 bases each). Per the germline V gene, CDR1 is SQVTM and CDR2 is ANQGSEA. CDR3 size: 12 residues. V dropped 6 bases and J dropped 6 bases, with 15 bases sitting between them. Here the CDR3 reads CSVSGRAGEQYF. The CDR3 region has the DNA TGCAGCGTCAGTGGCAGGGCGGGCGAGCAGTACTTC.

This clone was seen more than once but under ten times. The chain links TRBV5-1 to TRBJ2-7; D perhaps matches TRBD1 (6 bases). This CDR3 has 17 residues. Looked up from germline, CDR1 is SGHRS and CDR2 is YFSETQ. Trimming stripped 3 bases from V and 0 bases from J, with 19 bases between. The CDR3 DNA reads TGCGCCAGCAGCTCTCGGTTCGCCGGACAGAGCTCCTACGAGCAGTACTTC. Translation gives CASSSRFAGQSSYEQYF.

The V and J genes are TRBV19 and TRBJ2-1; a possible D gene is TRBD1 (6 bases). Germline V gene lookup returns CDR1 LNHDA and CDR2 SQIVND (reference sequence). This CDR3 region has 15 residues. V dropped 9 bases and J dropped 2 bases, with 17 bases sitting between them. Written as DNA, the CDR3 is TGTGCCAGCTCTACTTTCGGGACAACCTACAATGAGCAGTTCTTC. Encoded protein: CASSTFGTTYNEQFF.

The gene calls are TRBV5-4 and TRBJ2-2, with TRBD2 as a possible D gene (5 bases). The CDR3 runs to 15 residues. Germline CDR1 and CDR2: SGHNT and YYREEE (reference sequence). Deletions cut 4 bases from V and 6 bases from J, with 16 bases between. The CDR3 reads CASSPLTERAGELFF. The DNA of the CDR3 is TGTGCCAGCAGCCCCTTGACTGAGAGGGCCGGGGAGCTGTTTTTT.

Concerning this clone: Other DNA sequences in this specimen translate into the identical CDR3. This rearrangement joins TRBV7-9 to TRBJ2-6, with a possible D match to TRBD1 (6 bases). Per germline, CDR1 SEHNR and CDR2 FQNEAQ (reference sequence). This CDR3 has 16 residues. Trimming removed 0 bases from V and 0 bases from J, with 6 bases in between. The DNA for the CDR3 is TGTGCCAGCAGCTTAGCAGGGGGCTCTGGGGCCAACGTCCTGACTTTC. Translation: CASSLAGGSGANVLTF.

This clone was observed a single time. The rearrangement uses TRBV30 and TRBJ2-5; D is possibly TRBD2 (5 bases). The V end was cut by 4 bases, the J end by 7 bases, with 10 bases between. CDR1 and CDR2 from the germline V gene are GTSNPN and SVGIG (reference sequence). The CDR3 spans 11 residues. The CDR3 spells CAWNSGGTQYF. CDR3 DNA sequence: TGTGCCTGGAACTCCGGAGGGACCCAGTACTTC.

This clone has a handful of counts. The V call is TRBV29-1, the J call TRBJ1-1; D perhaps matches TRBD1 (5 bases). CDR1 is SQVTM and CDR2 is ANQGSEA in the germline V gene. The CDR3 length is 14 residues. V was cut by 6 bases and J by 5 bases, with 19 bases left in between. CDR3 sequence reads: CSVSAGGEGTEAFF. The CDR3 nucleotides are TGCAGCGTGTCGGCGGGGGGAGAGGGGACTGAAGCTTTCTTT.